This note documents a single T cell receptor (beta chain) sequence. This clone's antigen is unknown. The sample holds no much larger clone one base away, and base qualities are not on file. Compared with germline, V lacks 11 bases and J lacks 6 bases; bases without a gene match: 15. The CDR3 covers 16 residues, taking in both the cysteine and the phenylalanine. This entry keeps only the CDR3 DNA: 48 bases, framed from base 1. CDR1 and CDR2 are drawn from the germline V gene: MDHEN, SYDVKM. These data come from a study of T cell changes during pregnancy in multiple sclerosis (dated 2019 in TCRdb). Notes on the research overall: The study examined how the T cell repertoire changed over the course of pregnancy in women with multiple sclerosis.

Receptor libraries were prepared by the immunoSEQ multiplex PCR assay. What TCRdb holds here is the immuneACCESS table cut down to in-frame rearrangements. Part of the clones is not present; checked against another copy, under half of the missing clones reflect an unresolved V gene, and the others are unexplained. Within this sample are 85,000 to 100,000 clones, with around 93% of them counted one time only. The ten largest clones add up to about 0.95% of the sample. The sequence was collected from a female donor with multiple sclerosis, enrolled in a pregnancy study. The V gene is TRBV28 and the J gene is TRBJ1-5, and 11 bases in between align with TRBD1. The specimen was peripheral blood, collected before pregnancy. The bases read TGTGCCGCCCGACGAGTGGACAGGGGGCGCAGTCAGCCCCAGCATTTT. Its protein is CAARRVDRGRSQPQHF.